These 7 T cell receptor beta chains share one sample of origin, sequenced in a study of T cells after yellow fever vaccination. MiXCR, applied by TCRdb to the 5' RACE reads, yields one record per CDR3 protein. Counted here are approximately 600,000 distinct CDR3 sequences, 10% to 15% occurring once; the ten biggest clones make up 15%. Source: PBMCs, taken on the day of the yellow fever booster vaccination. These receptors were collected from a man aged 25 to 40 who received the YFV17D yellow fever vaccine.

Ten or more counts support this clonotype. J is TRBJ1-2 and V is TRBV4-2; D is uncertain. The germline V gene has CDR1 LGHNA and CDR2 YNFKEQ. This CDR3 contains 15 residues. Between the trimmed V and J ends, which lost 1 base and 2 bases, there was a span of 11 bases. CDR3 in DNA: TGTGCCAGCAGCCAAGGTGGAGGGTTGAACTATGGCTACACCTTC. This translates into CASSQGGGLNYGYTF.

This clonotype has only a few counts. This chain's CDR3 is CASSLWVTGELFF. In DNA form, the CDR3 reads TGTGCCAGCAGTTTGTGGGTTACCGGGGAGCTGTTTTTT. The chain uses TRBV27 and TRBJ2-2, with D unresolved. The CDR3 spans 13 residues. Germline V gene sequence: CDR1 MNHEY, CDR2 SMNVEV (reference sequence). Trimming removed 3 bases at V and 5 bases at J, with 7 bases between.

V gene TRBV12-3 or TRBV12-4 combines with J gene TRBJ2-7; D gene unclear. There are 15 residues in the CDR3. The germline V and J ends were trimmed by 1 base and 0 bases, with 10 bases remaining between them. The DNA of the CDR3 is TGTGCCAGCAGTTTAGGGGCTACCCGCTCCTACGAGCAGTACTTC. Translated, it gives CASSLGATRSYEQYF.

The V gene is TRBV4-3, the J gene TRBJ2-1, with 13 bases identical to TRBD2. V dropped 2 bases and J dropped 0; count of bases not matched to a gene: 10. This CDR3 is built from 20 residues. Germline CDR1 is LGHNA and CDR2 is YSLEER. The chain's CDR3 is CASSQSGLAGTFFSYNEQFF. For the CDR3, the DNA is TGCGCCAGCAGCCAATCGGGACTAGCGGGAACTTTTTTCTCCTACAATGAGCAGTTCTTC.

As regards this clonotype: The junction shows a germline mismatch at one end, possibly a read error. The genes are TRBV20-1 and TRBJ2-3; 14 bases map to TRBD2. Germline values: CDR1 DFQATT, CDR2 SNEGSKA (reference sequence). CDR3 length: 14 amino acids. In DNA form, the CDR3 reads TGCAGTGCCAGAGGGACTAGCGGGAGATTTACGCAGTATTTT. Residues: CSARGTSGRFTQYF.

This clonotype came up many times. V usage is TRBV20-1 and J usage is TRBJ2-3; weak D call: TRBD2 (6 bases). Germline values: CDR1 DFQATT, CDR2 SNEGSKA (reference sequence). CDR3 length equals 14 residues. Trimming took 5 bases from V and 2 from J, leaving 14 bases between them. CDR3 sequence: CSAPPLAATDTQYF. The CDR3 nucleotides read TGCAGTGCTCCACCGTTAGCGGCCACAGATACGCAGTATTTT.

In this sample, this clonotype turned up many times. The chain joins TRBV23-1 to TRBJ2-2; D remains unclear. TRBV23-1 is an ORF for which the function is uncertain. The CDR3 is 13 amino acids. Trimming cost V 0 bases and J 2 bases, with 1 base left between them. The CDR3 DNA reads TGCGCCAGCAGTCAATCTAACACCGGGGAGCTGTTTTTT. This encodes CASSQSNTGELFF.